This T cell receptor (beta chain) was sequenced in a study of CXCR3-negative and CXCR3-positive naive CD8 T cells. On this clonotype: Antigen: not known.

Those CD8+ T cells considered naive were CD45RO-CCR7+CD27+CD95-. The method, 5' RACE with UMI labels, was used to prepare the TRB cDNA libraries. TCRdb re-called the 5' RACE reads and gives one entry per CDR3 protein, without DNA. This sample's clone table lists approximately 26,000 distinct CDR3 sequences. Germline V gene data show CDR1 as DFQATT and CDR2 as SNEGSKA (reference sequence). The CDR3 runs 11 residues. General study results and limits: It was found that naive subsets had comparable surface CD5, and TCR strength was inferred from TRB CDR3 properties. Partial loss of CXCR3 expression followed cryopreservation; most assays used fresh PBMCs.

The sequencing input was naive CXCR3- CD8+ T cells from blood. Subset described: CD45RO-CCR7+CD27+CD95- naive CD8+ T cells lacking CXCR3 (TNR3-). The chain couples TRBV20-1 to TRBJ2-7. The source is a human donor in good health. Some clones in this sample may be carry-over from other donors' samples. The CDR3 sequence: CSARDEWEQYF.